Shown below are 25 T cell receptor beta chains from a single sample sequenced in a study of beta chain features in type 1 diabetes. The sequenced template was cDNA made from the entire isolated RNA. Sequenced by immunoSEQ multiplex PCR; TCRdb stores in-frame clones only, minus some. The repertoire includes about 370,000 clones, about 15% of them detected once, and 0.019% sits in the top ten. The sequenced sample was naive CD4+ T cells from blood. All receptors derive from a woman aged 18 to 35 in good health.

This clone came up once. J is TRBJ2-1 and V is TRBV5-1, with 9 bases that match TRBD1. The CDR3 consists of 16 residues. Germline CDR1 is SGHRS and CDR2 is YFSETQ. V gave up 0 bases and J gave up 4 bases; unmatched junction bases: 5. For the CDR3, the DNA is TGCGCCAGCAGCTTGGCCACTGGGACAGGGTACAATGAGCAGTTCTTC. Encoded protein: CASSLATGTGYNEQFF.

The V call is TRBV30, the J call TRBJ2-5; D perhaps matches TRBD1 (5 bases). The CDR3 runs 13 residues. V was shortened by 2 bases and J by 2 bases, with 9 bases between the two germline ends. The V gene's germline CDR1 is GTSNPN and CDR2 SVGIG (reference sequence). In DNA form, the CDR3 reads TGTGCCTGGAGTTGGCAGGGTCAAGAGACCCAGTACTTC. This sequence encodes CAWSWQGQETQYF.

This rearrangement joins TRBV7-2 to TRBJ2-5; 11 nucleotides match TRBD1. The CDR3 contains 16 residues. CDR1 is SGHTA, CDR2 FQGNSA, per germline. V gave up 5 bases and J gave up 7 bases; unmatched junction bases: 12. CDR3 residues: CASSLTRDRGFATQYF. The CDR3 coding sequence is TGTGCCAGCAGCCTTACCCGGGACAGGGGGTTCGCGACCCAGTACTTC.

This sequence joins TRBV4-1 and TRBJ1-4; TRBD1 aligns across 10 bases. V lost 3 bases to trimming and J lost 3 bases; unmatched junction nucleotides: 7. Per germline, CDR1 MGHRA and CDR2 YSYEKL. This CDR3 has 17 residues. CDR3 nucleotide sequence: TGCGCCAGCAGCCAGGATGACAGGGGGCCGGCTAATGAAAAACTGTTTTTT. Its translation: CASSQDDRGPANEKLFF.

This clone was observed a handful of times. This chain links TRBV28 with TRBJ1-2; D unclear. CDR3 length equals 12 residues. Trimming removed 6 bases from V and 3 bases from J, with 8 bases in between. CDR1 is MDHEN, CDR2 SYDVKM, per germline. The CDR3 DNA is TGTGCCAGCAGCCCGGCGGACTATGGCTACACCTTC. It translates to CASSPADYGYTF.

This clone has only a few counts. Written as DNA, the CDR3 is TGTGCCAGCAGTTTAGAGACTAGCGGAGTCCGATACGAGCAGTACTTC. Amino acid sequence: CASSLETSGVRYEQYF. This rearrangement joins TRBV28 to TRBJ2-7, with TRBD2 identical over 9 bases. The CDR3 runs 16 residues. Germline CDR1 MDHEN, CDR2 SYDVKM. The V gene end was trimmed by 2 bases and the J gene end by 4 bases; junction bases not matched to a gene: 9.

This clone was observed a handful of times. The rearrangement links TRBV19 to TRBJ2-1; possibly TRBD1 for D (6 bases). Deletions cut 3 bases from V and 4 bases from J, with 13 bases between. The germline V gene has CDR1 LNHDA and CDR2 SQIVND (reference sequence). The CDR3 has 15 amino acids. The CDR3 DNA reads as TGTGCCAGTAGTATGGGGACAAACGGATACAATGAGCAGTTCTTC. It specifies CASSMGTNGYNEQFF. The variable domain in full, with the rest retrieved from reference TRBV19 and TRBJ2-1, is DGGITQSPKYLFRKEGQNVTLSCEQNLNHDAMYWYRQDPGQGLRLIYYSQIVNDFQKGDIAEGYSVSREKKESFPLTVTSAQKNPTAFYLCASSMGTNGYNEQFFGPGTRLTVL.

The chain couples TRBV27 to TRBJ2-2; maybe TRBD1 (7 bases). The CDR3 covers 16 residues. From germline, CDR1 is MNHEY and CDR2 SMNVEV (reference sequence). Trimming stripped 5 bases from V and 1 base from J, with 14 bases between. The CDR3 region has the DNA TGTGCCAGCAGTCCTTTCAGGGGGGAGAACACCGGGGAGCTGTTTTTT. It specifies CASSPFRGENTGELFF.

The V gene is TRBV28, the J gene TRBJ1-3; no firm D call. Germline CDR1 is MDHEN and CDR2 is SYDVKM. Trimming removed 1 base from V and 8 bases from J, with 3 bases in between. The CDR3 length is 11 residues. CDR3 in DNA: TGTGCCAGCAGTTTATCTGACACCATATATTTT. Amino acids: CASSLSDTIYF.

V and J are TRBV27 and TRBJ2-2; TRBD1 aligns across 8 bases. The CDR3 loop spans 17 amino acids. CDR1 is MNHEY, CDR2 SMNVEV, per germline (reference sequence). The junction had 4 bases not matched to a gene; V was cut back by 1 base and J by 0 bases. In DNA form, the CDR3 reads TGTGCCAGCAGTTTATTGCAGGGGGCTACGAACACCGGGGAGCTGTTTTTT. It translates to CASSLLQGATNTGELFF.

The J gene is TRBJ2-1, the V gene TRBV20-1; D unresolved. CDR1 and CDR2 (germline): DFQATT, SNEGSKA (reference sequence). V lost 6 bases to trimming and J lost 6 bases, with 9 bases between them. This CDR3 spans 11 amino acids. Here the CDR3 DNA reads TGCAGTGCCCCTCCTAGCAATGAGCAGTTCTTC. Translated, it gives CSAPPSNEQFF.

Here the CDR3 reads CASSEPGQGTEQYF. The CDR3 coding sequence is TGCGCCAGCAGCGAACCGGGACAGGGAACCGAGCAGTACTTC. The chain has TRBV5-1 and TRBJ2-7; 9 nucleotides match TRBD1. This CDR3 is built from 14 residues. The germline gives CDR1 SGHRS, CDR2 YFSETQ. The V and J ends lost 4 bases and 6 bases, in that order; junction bases with no gene match: 8.

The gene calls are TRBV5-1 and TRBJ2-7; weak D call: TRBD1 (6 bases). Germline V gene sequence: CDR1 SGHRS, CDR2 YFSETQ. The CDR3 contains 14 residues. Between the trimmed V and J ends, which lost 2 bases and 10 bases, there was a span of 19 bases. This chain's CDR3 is CASSLPTEQGPQYF. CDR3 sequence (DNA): TGCGCCAGCAGCTTACCTACGGAACAGGGCCCTCAGTACTTC.

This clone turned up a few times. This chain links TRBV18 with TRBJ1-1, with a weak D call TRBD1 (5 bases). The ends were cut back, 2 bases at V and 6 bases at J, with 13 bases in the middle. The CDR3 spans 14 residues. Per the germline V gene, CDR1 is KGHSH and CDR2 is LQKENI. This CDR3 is CASSPGTEAPEAFF. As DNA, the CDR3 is TGTGCCAGCTCACCAGGGACTGAGGCCCCTGAAGCTTTCTTT.

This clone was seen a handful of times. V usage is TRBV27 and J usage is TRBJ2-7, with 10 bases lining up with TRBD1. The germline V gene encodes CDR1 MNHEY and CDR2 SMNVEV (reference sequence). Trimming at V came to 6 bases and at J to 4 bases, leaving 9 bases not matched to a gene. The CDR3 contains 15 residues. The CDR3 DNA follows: TGTGCCAGCAGCCTGAACCGGGACAGGGGTTACGAGCAGTACTTC. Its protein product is CASSLNRDRGYEQYF.

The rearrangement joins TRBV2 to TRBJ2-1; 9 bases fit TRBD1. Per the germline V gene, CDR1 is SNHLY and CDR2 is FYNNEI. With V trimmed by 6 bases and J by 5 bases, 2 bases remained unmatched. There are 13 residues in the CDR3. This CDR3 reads CASSDRGDNEQFF. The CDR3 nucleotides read TGTGCCAGCAGCGACAGGGGGGACAATGAGCAGTTCTTC.

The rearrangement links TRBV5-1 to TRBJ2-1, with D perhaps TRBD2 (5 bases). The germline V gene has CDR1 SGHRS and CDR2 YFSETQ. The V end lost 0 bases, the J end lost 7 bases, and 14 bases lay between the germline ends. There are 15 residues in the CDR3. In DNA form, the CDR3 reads TGCGCCAGCAGCTTGGTATCTGGGGAGTGGAATGAGCAGTTCTTC. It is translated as CASSLVSGEWNEQFF.

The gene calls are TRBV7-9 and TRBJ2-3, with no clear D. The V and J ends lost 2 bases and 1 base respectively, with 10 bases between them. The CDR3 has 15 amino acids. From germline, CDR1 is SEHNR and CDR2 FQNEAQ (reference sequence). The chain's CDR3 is CASSLMWSGTDTQYF. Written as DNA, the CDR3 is TGTGCCAGCAGCTTAATGTGGTCGGGCACAGATACGCAGTATTTT.

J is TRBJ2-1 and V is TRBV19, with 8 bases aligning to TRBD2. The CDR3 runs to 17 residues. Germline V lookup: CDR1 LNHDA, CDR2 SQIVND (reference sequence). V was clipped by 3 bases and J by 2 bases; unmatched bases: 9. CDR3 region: CASSIREGQFTYNEQFF. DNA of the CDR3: TGTGCCAGTAGTATCCGGGAGGGCCAGTTCACCTACAATGAGCAGTTCTTC.

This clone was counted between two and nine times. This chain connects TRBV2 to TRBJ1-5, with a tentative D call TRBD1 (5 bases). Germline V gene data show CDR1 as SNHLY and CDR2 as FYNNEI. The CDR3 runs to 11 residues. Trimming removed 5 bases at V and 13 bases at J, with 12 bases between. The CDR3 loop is CASSPGEGQHF. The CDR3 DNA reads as TGTGCCAGCAGTCCGGGGGAGGGGCAGCATTTT.

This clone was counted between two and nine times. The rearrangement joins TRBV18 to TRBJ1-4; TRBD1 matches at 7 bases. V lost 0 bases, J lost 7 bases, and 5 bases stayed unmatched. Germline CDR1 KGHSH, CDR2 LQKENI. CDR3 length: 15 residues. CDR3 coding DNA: TGTGCCAGCTCACCACCGGGGACAGCTCCTGAAAAACTGTTTTTT. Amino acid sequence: CASSPPGTAPEKLFF.

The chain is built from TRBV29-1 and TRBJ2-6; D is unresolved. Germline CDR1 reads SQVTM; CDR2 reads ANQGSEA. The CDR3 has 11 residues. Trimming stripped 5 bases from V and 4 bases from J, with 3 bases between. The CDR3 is CSVQGANVLTF. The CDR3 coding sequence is TGCAGCGTTCAGGGGGCCAACGTCCTGACTTTC. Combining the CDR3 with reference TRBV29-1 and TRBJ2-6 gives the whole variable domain SAVISQKPSRDICQRGTSLTIQCQVDSQVTMMFWYRQQPGQSLTLIATANQGSEATYESGFVIDKFPISRPNLTFSTLTVSNMSPEDSSIYLCSVQGANVLTFGAGSRLTVL.

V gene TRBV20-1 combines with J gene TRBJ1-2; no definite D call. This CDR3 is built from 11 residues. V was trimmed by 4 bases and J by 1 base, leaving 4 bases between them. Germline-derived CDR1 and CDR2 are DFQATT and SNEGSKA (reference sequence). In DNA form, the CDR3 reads TGCAGTGCTACAGTTAACTATGGCTACACCTTC. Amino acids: CSATVNYGYTF.

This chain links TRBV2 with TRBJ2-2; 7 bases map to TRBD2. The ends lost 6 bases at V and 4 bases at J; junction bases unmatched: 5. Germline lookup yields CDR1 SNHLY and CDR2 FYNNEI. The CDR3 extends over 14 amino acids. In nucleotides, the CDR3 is TGTGCCAGCAGGGGAGGGTTCATCACCGGGGAGCTGTTTTTT. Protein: CASRGGFITGELFF.

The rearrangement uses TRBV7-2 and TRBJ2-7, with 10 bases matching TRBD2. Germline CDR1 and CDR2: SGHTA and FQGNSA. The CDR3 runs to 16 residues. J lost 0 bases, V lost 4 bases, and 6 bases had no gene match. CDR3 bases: TGTGCCAGCAGCTACGATAGCGGGAGGCCCTCCTACGAGCAGTACTTC. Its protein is CASSYDSGRPSYEQYF.